This T cell receptor beta chain derives from a study of response to subunit inactivated influenza vaccine. Overall study results and limits: Each seasonal flu vaccination may recruit only limited new T cells, authors suggested.

This clonotype came up a few times. Its antigen is unknown. TCRdb fed the RT-PCR reads into MiXCR, producing one record per CDR3 protein. The sample records a few hundred thousand distinct CDR3 sequences, around 13% being singletons. Trimming shortened V by 8 bases and J by 4 bases, and 20 bases separated the two germline ends. The germline V gene has CDR1 SGHNT and CDR2 YENEEA. The CDR3 is 15 amino acids. The source of this sequence is a man aged 50 to 60 who received an inactivated influenza vaccine. This chain joins TRBV11-3 and TRBJ2-5; D not resolved. The specimen comprised PBMCs from blood, sampled 12 days after vaccination. The CDR3, as DNA: TGTGCCAGCCGGAACGAGACACTCAGTTTAGAGACCCAGTACTTC. Translating it yields CASRNETLSLETQYF.